A selection of T cell receptor beta chains follows, all from one sample in a study of blood T cell repertoires in COVID-19. Assay used: immunoSEQ multiplex PCR; TCRdb lists only in-frame clones, some missing. The sample shows some 190,000 clones, roughly 80% of them seen only once. Sequenced: peripheral blood. The receptors were gathered from a woman aged 55 to 70 with COVID-19, enrolled during active disease. The CDR3 runs from the conserved cysteine through the conserved F or W. A D gene is named only where the DNA matches it firmly. The size of a clone is reported for some rows only, either as once, few or many, or as a class for expanded clones.

d_call clone_size j_call v_call cdr3_aa cdr3_nt
TRBD1 NA TRBJ1-1 TRBV3-1/TRBV3-2 CASSQGGQGGTEAFF TGTGCCAGCAGCCAAGGAGGACAGGGGGGCACTGAAGCTTTCTTT
NA NA TRBJ1-1 TRBV19 CASSALMNTEAFF TGTGCCAGTAGTGCGCTCATGAACACTGAAGCTTTCTTT
TRBD2 few TRBJ2-1 TRBV7-3 CASSFKAGGPNEQFF TGTGCCAGCAGCTTTAAAGCGGGAGGGCCCAATGAGCAGTTCTTC
TRBD2 NA TRBJ2-1 TRBV19 CASSIDRTRGEQFF TGTGCCAGTAGTATAGATCGGACTAGGGGTGAGCAGTTCTTC
TRBD1 NA TRBJ1-2 TRBV7-2 CASSWDQGASYGYTF TGTGCCAGCAGCTGGGATCAGGGGGCAAGCTATGGCTACACCTTC
NA many TRBJ2-1 TRBV7-2 CASSYRDKGLGEQFF TGTGCCAGCAGCTACCGGGACAAGGGTCTTGGGGAGCAGTTCTTC
NA NA TRBJ1-2 TRBV7-9 CASSLDRVGGYTF TGTGCCAGCAGCTTAGACAGGGTTGGTGGCTACACCTTC
NA NA TRBJ1-2 TRBV18 CASSPRETGRHGYTF TGTGCCAGCTCACCACGGGAAACAGGGCGTCATGGCTACACCTTC
TRBD2 NA TRBJ2-7 TRBV7-2 CASSLNAGAEQYF TGTGCCAGCAGCTTAAACGCGGGAGCCGAGCAGTACTTC
NA NA TRBJ1-3 TRBV11-2 CASSPNKGLRNTIYF TGTGCCAGCAGTCCCAATAAGGGACTTCGAAACACCATATATTTT
NA NA TRBJ2-5 TRBV2 CASSGGHPETQYF TGTGCCAGCAGTGGGGGACATCCAGAGACCCAGTACTTC
TRBD1 NA TRBJ1-4 TRBV7-8 CASSPGGDEKLFF TGTGCCAGCAGTCCAGGGGGCGATGAAAAACTGTTTTTT
TRBD2 NA TRBJ2-7 TRBV5-5 CASSLVGKREYREQYF TGTGCCAGCAGCTTGGTCGGCAAGCGGGAGTATCGCGAGCAGTACTTC
TRBD1 NA TRBJ2-2 TRBV5-1 CASSLMGQGPNTGELFF TGCGCCAGCAGCTTGATGGGACAGGGGCCGAACACCGGGGAGCTGTTTTTT
TRBD2 NA TRBJ2-1 TRBV5-1 CASSLGGSLYNEQFF TGCGCCAGCAGCTTGGGCGGGAGTCTGTACAATGAGCAGTTCTTC
NA NA TRBJ1-1 TRBV14 CASSQGRNTEAFF TGTGCCAGCAGCCAAGGTAGGAACACTGAAGCTTTCTTT
TRBD1 NA TRBJ1-2 TRBV7-2 CASSQGGWDRVNYGYTF TGTGCCAGCAGCCAAGGAGGCTGGGACAGGGTTAACTATGGCTACACCTTC
NA few TRBJ1-1 TRBV18 CASLRDSVRNTEAFF TGTGCCAGCTTGAGGGACTCGGTGAGGAACACTGAAGCTTTCTTT
NA NA TRBJ2-3 TRBV4-2 CASSQTEISTDTQYF TGTGCCAGCAGCCAAACCGAGATTAGCACAGATACGCAGTATTTT
TRBD1 NA TRBJ1-1 TRBV28 CASSLGTGAFLNTEAFF TGTGCCAGCAGTTTAGGGACAGGGGCCTTTTTAAACACTGAAGCTTTCTTT
TRBD1 NA TRBJ2-2 TRBV7-8 CASSPLGGQGMKRELFF TGTGCCAGCAGCCCTCTGGGCGGACAGGGGATGAAGAGGGAGCTGTTTTTT
NA NA TRBJ2-1 TRBV11-3 CASSLSTGVRDNEQFF TGTGCCAGCAGCTTATCTACCGGGGTTAGGGATAATGAGCAGTTCTTC
NA NA TRBJ1-6 TRBV10-3 CAISESTGNSPLHF TGTGCCATCAGTGAGTCAACGGGTAATTCACCCCTCCACTTT
NA NA TRBJ2-3 TRBV11-1 CASSSWADSTDTQYF TGTGCCAGCAGCTCCTGGGCAGATAGCACAGATACGCAGTATTTT
TRBD2 NA TRBJ2-1 TRBV23-1 CASSQSSGSGCEQFF TGCGCCAGCAGTCAATCGAGCGGGAGCGGGTGTGAGCAGTTCTTC
NA NA TRBJ2-7 TRBV5-1 CASSLQGGLSYEQYF TGCGCCAGCAGCTTGCAGGGGGGCCTGTCCTACGAGCAGTACTTC
NA NA TRBJ1-5 TRBV27 CASSLSIGRGNQPQHF TGTGCCAGCAGTTTATCGATCGGGAGGGGCAATCAGCCCCAGCATTTT